Listed below are T cell receptor beta chains from one sample, sequenced in a study of cytomegalovirus exposure and HLA in healthy donors. Assay used: immunoSEQ multiplex PCR; TCRdb lists only in-frame clones, some missing. The data hold approximately 140,000 clones, with almost 90% observed a single time. The sample taken for sequencing was PBMCs. The receptors shown here come from a woman between 18 and 30 years old in good health and CMV-seropositive. CDR3s include the opening cysteine and the closing phenylalanine or tryptophan. The order of the fields is J gene, CDR3 length, V gene, clone size, D gene, CDR3 DNA, CDR3 protein. D genes are given only for firm matches. Size is stated for part of the rows, as once, few or many counts, or as a class when the clone is expanded.

>TRBJ1-5|14|TRBV4-1|NA|NA
TGCGCCAGCAGCCAACGGGGGAGTATGGAGCCCCAGCATTTT
CASSQRGSMEPQHF
>TRBJ2-7|15|TRBV6-1|once|NA
TGTGCCAGCAGCGGCCGAGGGTGGGGTTCGAGCGAGCAGTACTTC
CASSGRGWGSSEQYF
>TRBJ2-3|17|TRBV2|NA|TRBD2
TGTGCCAGCATCGGGACTAGCGGGAGGACCAAAACAGATACGCAGTATTTT
CASIGTSGRTKTDTQYF
>TRBJ1-2|15|TRBV2|NA|NA
TGTGCCAGCAGCCAACAACGACAGATAAACTATGGCTACACCTTC
CASSQQRQINYGYTF
>TRBJ2-7|14|TRBV7-9|NA|TRBD1
TGTGCCAGCAGCTCGACAGGGGCAAGGTACGAGCAGTACTTC
CASSSTGARYEQYF
>TRBJ2-6|18|TRBV9|NA|NA
TGTGCCAGCAGCGCCGTGACAGCCGGTGGATGGGGGGCCAACGTCCTGACTTTC
CASSAVTAGGWGANVLTF
>TRBJ2-5|14|TRBV28|NA|NA
TGTGCCAGCAGTTTTAGCAGGGCGGAAGAGACCCAGTACTTC
CASSFSRAEETQYF
>TRBJ1-2|14|TRBV19|NA|TRBD1
TGTGCCAGTCGTAGGGACAGGGGGGTCTATGGCTACACCTTC
CASRRDRGVYGYTF
>TRBJ1-2|13|TRBV19|NA|NA
TGTGCCAGTAGTAGGACAGATGGCTATGGCTACACCTTC
CASSRTDGYGYTF
>TRBJ2-2|15|TRBV7-7|once|NA
TGTGCTAGCTCCACAGCTTTAGGGGCGACCGGGGAGCTGTTTTTT
CASSTALGATGELFF
>TRBJ1-2|11|TRBV5-6|NA|NA
TGTGCCAGCAGCCGTAGCTATGGCTACACCTTC
CASSRSYGYTF
>TRBJ1-5|15|TRBV4-1|NA|NA
TGCGCCAGCAGCCGCTATGGTTCTAGCAATCAGCCCCAGCATTTT
CASSRYGSSNQPQHF
>TRBJ1-3|15|TRBV18|NA|NA
TGTGCCAGCTCACCTTCCCCCGTCTCTGGAAACACCATATATTTT
CASSPSPVSGNTIYF
>TRBJ2-5|13|TRBV7-2|NA|NA
TGTGCCAGCAGCTTATCCTTCGGGGAGACCCAGTACTTC
CASSLSFGETQYF
>TRBJ2-7|15|TRBV19|NA|TRBD1
TGTGCCAGTAGTGTAGGGACAGGGCACATCTACGAGCAGTACTTC
CASSVGTGHIYEQYF
>TRBJ1-3|14|TRBV11-3|NA|NA
TGTGCCAGCAGCCTGGGAGAACCTGGAAACACCATATATTTT
CASSLGEPGNTIYF
>TRBJ2-2|15|TRBV7-2|NA|TRBD2
TGTGCCAGCAGCCCAGCGGGGGGGAACACCGGGGAGCTGTTTTTT
CASSPAGGNTGELFF
>TRBJ2-3|14|TRBV5-8|NA|NA
TGTGCCAGCAGCCCGGGGTATTACACAGATACGCAGTATTTT
CASSPGYYTDTQYF
>TRBJ2-5|17|TRBV6-1|NA|TRBD2
TGTGCCAGCAGTGTTCCGCTGGGCGGGAGTGTCCAAGAGACCCAGTACTTC
CASSVPLGGSVQETQYF
>TRBJ1-6|16|TRBV10-3|once|NA
TGTGCCATCAGTGCGACTGCTAGCTCCTATAATTCACCCCTCCACTTT
CAISATASSYNSPLHF
>TRBJ1-1|14|TRBV28|NA|NA
TGTGCCAGCCTGACCGGGGACTGGAACACTGAAGCTTTCTTT
CASLTGDWNTEAFF
>TRBJ2-5|13|TRBV28|NA|NA
TGTGCCAGCAGTAAGACAGTGATCGAGACCCAGTACTTC
CASSKTVIETQYF
>TRBJ2-7|15|TRBV5-1|NA|NA
TGCGCCAGCAGCTTGGGGGCCGTCGGCTCCTACGAGCAGTACTTC
CASSLGAVGSYEQYF
>TRBJ1-1|14|TRBV30|NA|NA
TGTGCCCTCCTCACCAGGGGTTGGAACACTGAAGCTTTCTTT
CALLTRGWNTEAFF
>TRBJ2-2|17|TRBV5-1|once|TRBD1
TGCGCCAGCAGCTTGACCGGACAGGGAAGGGACACCGGGGAGCTGTTTTTT
CASSLTGQGRDTGELFF
>TRBJ1-4|14|TRBV30|NA|TRBD1
TGTGCCTGGAGCCAGGGACAGGGGGTAGGAAAACTGTTTTTT
CAWSQGQGVGKLFF
>TRBJ1-2|12|TRBV6-4|few|NA
TGTGCCAGCAGTGACGGGGGGTATGGCTACACCTTC
CASSDGGYGYTF
>TRBJ2-3|13|TRBV7-2|NA|NA
TGTGCCAGCAGCCGGGACACCTCAGATACGCAGTATTTT
CASSRDTSDTQYF
>TRBJ2-5|17|TRBV9|NA|TRBD2
TGTGCCAGCAGCGTAGCTGTCGAGGCGGGAGGGCCAGAGACCCAGTACTTC
CASSVAVEAGGPETQYF
>TRBJ2-5|11|TRBV20-1|NA|NA
TGCAGTGCTAAAAAGGGGGAGACCCAGTACTTC
CSAKKGETQYF
>TRBJ1-3|14|TRBV5-5|NA|TRBD1
TGTGCCAGCAGCGACGACAGGGCTGGAAACACCATATATTTT
CASSDDRAGNTIYF
>TRBJ1-1|14|TRBV2|NA|NA
TGTGCCAGCAGTGAATTTGGGCCTAACACTGAAGCTTTCTTT
CASSEFGPNTEAFF
>TRBJ2-1|13|TRBV5-1|NA|NA
TGCGCCAGCAGCCAATCTAGGGGCCATGAGCAGTTCTTC
CASSQSRGHEQFF
>TRBJ2-1|14|TRBV28|NA|TRBD2
TGTGCCGGAACCTCTAGCGGTTCCTACAATGAGCAGTTCTTC
CAGTSSGSYNEQFF
>TRBJ2-7|20|TRBV1|NA|NA
TGCACCAGCAGCCAAGATCGGCGTCTAGCGGGAGGGCCATTTGGGATGGGGCAGTACTTC
CTSSQDRRLAGGPFGMGQYF
>TRBJ2-1|15|TRBV6-6|NA|NA
TGTGCCAGCAGTTACAGGGGGTACCCTTACAATGAGCAGTTCTTC
CASSYRGYPYNEQFF
>TRBJ1-2|14|TRBV5-1|NA|TRBD1
TGCGCCAGCAAGGCCTCGGACAGGGACAATGGCTACACCTTC
CASKASDRDNGYTF
>TRBJ1-2|14|TRBV28|NA|TRBD1
TGTGCCAGCAGTGCCCGGACAGGGCGGAACGGCTACACCTTC
CASSARTGRNGYTF
>TRBJ1-5|16|TRBV28|NA|NA
TGTGCCAGCAGGCCCACTACAGGGATTGTCAGTCAGCCCCAGCATTTT
CASRPTTGIVSQPQHF
>TRBJ1-1|16|TRBV5-1|NA|NA
TGCGCCAGCAGCCGGACTTCCTCGGTCATGAACACTGAAGCTTTCTTT
CASSRTSSVMNTEAFF
>TRBJ1-1|14|TRBV19|NA|NA
TGTGCCAGTAGTATAGGCAGCGAGTACACTGAAGCTTTCTTT
CASSIGSEYTEAFF
>TRBJ1-5|14|TRBV10-3|NA|NA
TGTGCCATCAGTAATGACAGAGTTGGTCAGCCCCAGCATTTT
CAISNDRVGQPQHF
>TRBJ2-5|14|TRBV2|NA|NA
TGTGCCAGCAGTTTCGACAGGTCCCAAGAGACCCAGTACTTC
CASSFDRSQETQYF
>TRBJ2-5|14|TRBV27|NA|TRBD1
TGTGCCAGCCGCCGCACAGGGGGCAAGGAGACCCAGTACTTC
CASRRTGGKETQYF
>TRBJ1-6|16|TRBV5-1|NA|NA
TGCGCCAGCAGCGGTCCTGACAGGATGGGGAATTCACCCCTCCACTTT
CASSGPDRMGNSPLHF
>TRBJ2-1|18|TRBV5-1|once|TRBD2
TGCGCCAGCAGCTCAATCCCGAGCGGGACTAGCTCCTACAATGAGCAGTTCTTC
CASSSIPSGTSSYNEQFF
>TRBJ1-4|14|TRBV19|NA|NA
TGTGCCAGTAGTATCTTCCAGGGGTATGAAAAACTGTTTTTT
CASSIFQGYEKLFF
>TRBJ2-1|16|TRBV7-3|NA|TRBD2
TGTGCCAGCAGCTTAAACGGCGGGAGCCAATACAATGAGCAGTTCTTC
CASSLNGGSQYNEQFF
>TRBJ2-5|19|TRBV11-2|NA|NA
TGTGCCAGCAGCTTAGTCCTCACTCCCCGGGGTAGCGGAGAAGAGACCCAGTACTTC
CASSLVLTPRGSGEETQYF